This passage covers 13 T cell receptor beta chains from one sample sequenced in a study of regulatory T cells in long-lasting Graves disease. In building TCR beta libraries, iRepertoire HTBI primers were used together with Arm-PCR of CDR3 regions. TCRdb passed the multiplex PCR reads through MiXCR, listing each CDR3 protein once. The sample has 620,000 or so distinct CDR3 sequences; roughly 15% are singletons. Time point reported: newly diagnosed GD, antithyroid drugs for less than 3 months. Scientists built the TCR library using RNA that was extracted from PBMCs. The data were also submitted as part of a second study, on T cells in Graves' hyperthyroidism and ophthalmopathy.

Source: peripheral blood mononuclear cells (PBMCs), taken at new diagnosis, from a patient treated with antithyroid drugs. All receptors come from a woman in her twenties or thirties with Graves disease.

J is TRBJ1-1 and V is TRBV6-1, with a tentative D call TRBD1 (6 bases). There are 13 residues in the CDR3. V dropped 6 bases and J dropped 2 bases, with 10 bases sitting between them. Germline V gene lookup returns CDR1 MNHNS and CDR2 SASEGT. The CDR3 DNA reads TGTGCCAGCAGGGGACAAATCAACACTGAAGCTTTCTTT. It specifies CASRGQINTEAFF.

This clonotype came up many times. The chain links TRBV16 to TRBJ1-5; maybe TRBD1 (6 bases). This CDR3 spans 15 amino acids. V lost 1 base and J 2 bases, leaving 9 bases between the germline ends. Looked up from germline, CDR1 is KGHSY and CDR2 is FQNENV. The CDR3 sequence is CASSQWRQGNQPQHF. For the CDR3, the DNA is TGTGCCAGCAGCCAATGGAGACAGGGCAATCAGCCCCAGCATTTT.

This sequence joins TRBV5-6 and TRBJ2-5; no definite D call. The V gene lost 1 base and the J gene lost 1 base, with 11 bases spanning the gap. The CDR3 has 15 amino acids. Germline CDR1 and CDR2: SGHDT and YYEEEE. For the CDR3, the DNA is TGTGCCAGCAGCTTGTTCGCGCCGGGCCAAGAGACCCAGTACTTC. It translates to CASSLFAPGQETQYF.

The sample holds a few counts of this clonotype. This chain links TRBV28 with TRBJ2-4, with D unclear. Per the germline V gene, CDR1 is MDHEN and CDR2 is SYDVKM. The CDR3 totals 14 residues. Between the trimmed V and J ends, which lost 3 bases and 0 bases, there was a span of 6 bases. This CDR3 reads CASSFTLAKNIQYF. The CDR3 nucleotides are TGTGCCAGCAGTTTCACCTTAGCCAAAAACATTCAGTACTTC.

V and J are TRBV7-9 and TRBJ2-1; no clear D. CDR3 length equals 16 residues. Germline CDR1 is SEHNR and CDR2 is FQNEAQ (reference sequence). V lost 3 bases, J lost 0 bases, and 12 bases lay in between. CDR3 in amino acids: CASSFGEVVSYNEQFF. In nucleotides, the CDR3 is TGTGCCAGCAGCTTCGGAGAGGTGGTCTCCTACAATGAGCAGTTCTTC.

This clonotype was picked up many times. The chain carries TRBV7-9 and TRBJ1-1, with D unresolved. Germline assignment: CDR1 SEHNR and CDR2 FQNEAQ (reference sequence). The CDR3 is made up of 18 amino acids. V was clipped by 5 bases and J by 1 base, with 23 bases between them. The CDR3 loop reads CASSPSYNSVSSNTEAFF. The DNA of the CDR3 is TGTGCCAGCAGCCCATCATATAATTCGGTTAGCTCGAACACTGAAGCTTTCTTT.

Of note for this clonotype: A read error may explain this, as a much larger clone is one base away. The chain has TRBV5-1 and TRBJ2-7; D may be TRBD2 (5 bases). V gave up 4 bases and J gave up 6 bases, with 17 bases separating them. The germline gives CDR1 SGHRS, CDR2 YFSETQ. The CDR3 loop spans 14 amino acids. The CDR3 DNA reads as TGCGCCAGCAGCCCTCCCGTTCGGGGTGGCGAGCAGTACTTC. This gives the protein CASSPPVRGGEQYF. Looking up the rest from reference TRBV5-1 and TRBJ2-7 gives the full variable domain: KAGVTQTPRYLIKTRGQQVTLSCSPISGHRSVSWYQQTPGQGLQFLFEYFSETQRNKGNFPGRFSGRQFSNSRSEMNVSTLELGDSALYLCASSPPVRGGEQYFGPGTRLTVT.

The chain links TRBV20-1 to TRBJ2-7; 10 bases line up with TRBD2. Germline loops: CDR1 DFQATT, CDR2 SNEGSKA (reference sequence). V lost 4 bases to trimming and J lost 0 bases; unmatched junction nucleotides: 3. The CDR3 sequence is 14 residues long. As DNA, the CDR3 is TGCAGTGCTAAGGCTAGCGGGGGCTCCTACGAGCAGTACTTC. It specifies CSAKASGGSYEQYF.

The chain links TRBV3-1 to TRBJ2-5, with 14 bases matching TRBD2. V shed 4 bases, J shed 5 bases, and the junction held 6 bases outside the gene matches. The CDR3 is 16 residues long. Germline CDR1 is LGHDT and CDR2 is YNNKEL (reference sequence). The CDR3 loop reads CASSRGLAGGWETQYF. The CDR3 DNA is TGTGCCAGCAGCCGCGGACTAGCGGGAGGATGGGAGACCCAGTACTTC.

This clonotype showed up just a few times. The junction differs from germline at one of its ends, possibly a read error. CDR3 coding DNA: TGTGCCAGCAGCCTAGCCGTCCCCGAGCAGTTCTTC. Translating gives CASSLAVPEQFF. This chain joins TRBV7-9 and TRBJ2-1; tentative D call: TRBD2 (5 bases). Germline CDR1 SEHNR, CDR2 FQNEAQ (reference sequence). The CDR3 has 12 amino acids.

The V call is TRBV7-2, the J call TRBJ2-2; 10 nucleotides line up with TRBD2. This CDR3 region has 18 residues. The junction had 10 bases not matched to a gene; V was cut back by 6 bases and J by 0 bases. Germline V gene data show CDR1 as SGHTA and CDR2 as FQGNSA. The CDR3 loop is CASSETGTSVTNTGELFF. The CDR3 region has the DNA TGTGCCAGCAGTGAGACCGGGACTAGCGTGACGAACACCGGGGAGCTGTTTTTT.

This clonotype showed up many times. V is TRBV28 and J is TRBJ2-7, with 9 positions matching TRBD2. In germline, CDR1 is MDHEN, CDR2 SYDVKM. The CDR3 length is 15 residues. Unmatched junction bases numbered 7, after V lost 2 bases and J lost 5 bases. The CDR3 DNA is TGTGCCAGCAGTTTAGGGGCGGCTAGCGGGAACGAGCAGTACTTC. Translation: CASSLGAASGNEQYF.

Turning to this clonotype: One base away lies a much larger clone, so this may be a sequencing read error. CDR3 sequence reads: CASRRTGASGSVGKDTQYF. Written as DNA, the CDR3 is TGTGCCAGCAGGAGGACCGGGGCTAGCGGGAGCGTCGGGAAAGATACGCAGTATTTT. The chain has TRBV6-1 and TRBJ2-3; 10 positions agree with TRBD2. The CDR3 is made up of 19 amino acids. Trimming cost V 6 bases and J 5 bases; bases outside gene matches: 20. Germline lookup yields CDR1 MNHNS and CDR2 SASEGT.